This passage covers 14 T cell receptor beta chains from one sample sequenced in a study of blood T cell repertoires in COVID-19. The repertoire was sequenced with immunoSEQ multiplex PCR; TCRdb's copy has only in-frame clones and lacks some. The profile shows approximately 330,000 clones, over 80% of them singletons. Material: peripheral blood. These receptor sequences come from a man between 25 and 39 years old with COVID-19, enrolled during active disease.

The J gene is TRBJ1-2, the V gene TRBV4-1; D gene ambiguous. Germline V gene data show CDR1 as MGHRA and CDR2 as YSYEKL. Trimming pared 1 base from V and 4 bases from J, leaving 13 bases between. The CDR3 has 15 residues. CDR3 in amino acids: CASSQVSASIYGYTF. CDR3 DNA: TGCGCCAGCAGCCAAGTCAGCGCCAGCATCTATGGCTACACCTTC.

This chain links TRBV19 with TRBJ1-2; 7 bases map to TRBD1. The germline gives CDR1 LNHDA, CDR2 SQIVND (reference sequence). J lost 2 bases, V lost 7 bases, and 7 bases had no gene match. The CDR3 is made up of 14 amino acids. The CDR3 is CASTRDSQNYGYTF. The CDR3 DNA reads as TGTGCCAGTACCAGGGACAGTCAAAACTATGGCTACACCTTC.

The chain is built from TRBV6-5 and TRBJ1-6; a weak D match, TRBD1 (6 bases). The CDR3 contains 15 residues. The V gene's germline CDR1 is MNHEY and CDR2 SVGAGI. V lost 6 bases and J 9 bases, leaving 18 bases between the germline ends. CDR3 DNA: TGTGCCAGCAGGCGGGGGGGGCGCGGCGGTTCACCCCTCCACTTT. Translation gives CASRRGGRGGSPLHF.

The chain employs TRBV6-5 and TRBJ1-4; D call uncertain. V was trimmed by 7 bases and J by 4 bases, leaving 4 bases between them. The CDR3 has 11 residues. Per germline, CDR1 MNHEY and CDR2 SVGAGI. The CDR3 loop is CASTGNEKLFF. The DNA of the CDR3 is TGTGCCAGCACGGGTAATGAAAAACTGTTTTTT.

The V call is TRBV4-1, the J call TRBJ1-2; no reliable D call. CDR3 length: 15 amino acids. Germline-derived CDR1 and CDR2 are MGHRA and YSYEKL. Trimming took 3 bases from V and 5 from J, leaving 16 bases between them. CDR3 in amino acids: CASSHPPGNRYGYTF. DNA for the CDR3: TGCGCCAGCAGCCACCCCCCGGGGAATCGATATGGCTACACCTTC.

V and J are TRBV9 and TRBJ2-6; TRBD1 is a possible D gene (5 bases). CDR3 length equals 17 residues. Germline lookup yields CDR1 SGDLS and CDR2 YYNGEE. Trimming stripped 4 bases from V and 2 bases from J, with 16 bases between. CDR3 sequence reads: CASSPQAGFTGANVLTF. The CDR3 bases are TGTGCCAGCAGCCCCCAAGCAGGGTTCACTGGGGCCAACGTCCTGACTTTC.

The chain joins TRBV4-3 to TRBJ1-1; D gene unclear. The CDR3 is 13 amino acids. Germline V gene data show CDR1 as LGHNA and CDR2 as YSLEER. V was clipped by 8 bases and J by 0 bases, with 10 bases between them. The CDR3 region is CASSPRMNTEAFF. The CDR3 coding sequence is TGCGCCAGCTCCCCTAGGATGAACACTGAAGCTTTCTTT.

The chain employs TRBV5-4 and TRBJ2-2; the D gene is possibly TRBD2 (6 bases). This CDR3 region has 17 residues. Germline lookup yields CDR1 SGHNT and CDR2 YYREEE (reference sequence). With 4 bases removed from V and 0 bases from J, the gap between germline ends came to 16 bases. This CDR3 is CASSPRGGGTNTGELFF. The CDR3, as DNA: TGTGCCAGCAGCCCCCGGGGAGGCGGGACGAACACCGGGGAGCTGTTTTTT. Complete variable domain (other parts from reference TRBV5-4 and TRBJ2-2): ETGVTQSPTHLIKTRGQQVTLRCSSQSGHNTVSWYQQALGQGPQFIFQYYREEENGRGNFPPRFSGLQFPNYSSELNVNALELDDSALYLCASSPRGGGTNTGELFFGEGSRLTVL.

This clone was detected only a few times. J is TRBJ1-6 and V is TRBV6-5, with 8 nucleotides matching TRBD1. This CDR3 region has 16 residues. The junction had 3 bases not matched to a gene; V was cut back by 0 bases and J by 5 bases. Germline V gene data show CDR1 as MNHEY and CDR2 as SVGAGI. As DNA, the CDR3 is TGTGCCAGCAGTTACTCGTGGACAGGGAATAATTCACCCCTCCACTTT. Protein product: CASSYSWTGNNSPLHF.

The sample holds one count of this clone. This chain joins TRBV9 and TRBJ1-2, with D tentatively TRBD1 (5 bases). Germline V CDR1 and CDR2: SGDLS, YYNGEE. The CDR3 is 15 amino acids. Trimming pared 2 bases from V and 2 bases from J, leaving 13 bases between. The CDR3 region is CASSVEPGGNYGYTF. CDR3 in DNA: TGTGCCAGCAGCGTGGAGCCTGGGGGGAACTATGGCTACACCTTC.

The chain combines TRBV4-3 with TRBJ2-3; 8 nucleotides match TRBD1. The CDR3 has 15 residues. Trimming took 4 bases from V and 7 from J; bases not matched to a gene: 10. Germline-derived CDR1 and CDR2 are LGHNA and YSLEER. DNA of the CDR3: TGCGCCAGCAGCCCCTCAGGACAGGGTTTTAATACGCAGTATTTT. Translated: CASSPSGQGFNTQYF.

V usage is TRBV5-6 and J usage is TRBJ1-1, with 9 bases fitting TRBD1. The CDR3 is 15 residues long. Germline CDR1 reads SGHDT; CDR2 reads YYEEEE. V lost 2 bases and J lost 1; bases outside the gene matches: 3. As DNA, the CDR3 is TGTGCCAGCAGCTTCGGGACAGGGACGAACACTGAAGCTTTCTTT. Amino acids: CASSFGTGTNTEAFF.

A single count supports this clone. The V call is TRBV28, the J call TRBJ2-3; 9 nucleotides match TRBD2. The CDR3 sequence is 14 residues long. Germline V CDR1 and CDR2: MDHEN, SYDVKM. The V gene end was trimmed by 3 bases and the J gene end by 9 bases; junction bases not matched to a gene: 7. This chain's CDR3 is CASSFGLAGLTQYF. The CDR3 coding sequence is TGTGCCAGCAGTTTCGGTCTAGCGGGATTAACGCAGTATTTT.

V is TRBV10-3 and J is TRBJ1-2; tentative D call: TRBD1 (6 bases). V lost 2 bases, J lost 0 bases, and 16 bases lay in between. The CDR3 has 17 amino acids. In germline, CDR1 is ENHRY, CDR2 SYGVKD. The CDR3 DNA follows: TGTGCCATCAGTGAGGGGGCGACAGGTCTTACTAACTATGGCTACACCTTC. Translated: CAISEGATGLTNYGYTF.